One and the same sample provided the 21 T cell receptor beta chains below, sequenced in a study of cytomegalovirus exposure and HLA in healthy donors. With 60 Vbeta and 13 Jbeta primers, the PCR was carried out. The data were produced by immunoSEQ multiplex PCR, yet TCRdb's version contains in-frame clones alone and is incomplete. Of 190,000 or so clones in the sample, around 79% were seen once. Sequences were obtained from PBMCs. The receptors here all came from a girl between 5 and 17 years old in good health and CMV-seropositive.

J is TRBJ2-7 and V is TRBV7-2; TRBD2 aligns across 8 bases. V dropped 0 bases and J dropped 5; count of bases not matched to a gene: 12. There are 17 residues in the CDR3. The germline CDR1 and CDR2 sequences are SGHTA and FQGNSA. This CDR3 reads CASSLASVGGGLDEQYF. The CDR3 region has the DNA TGTGCCAGCAGCTTAGCCTCTGTCGGGGGGGGCCTCGACGAGCAGTACTTC.

This clone was picked up a small number of times. The CDR3 nucleotides are TGTGCCACCAGCAGAGATCATACTAGCGGGGGGGTCAATGAGCAGTTCTTC. The encoded protein is CATSRDHTSGGVNEQFF. The chain is built from TRBV15 and TRBJ2-1; 13 bases line up with TRBD2. Germline assignment: CDR1 LNHNV and CDR2 YYDKDF (reference sequence). This CDR3 is 17 amino acids long. The V segment lost 0 bases and the J segment 6 bases; nucleotides outside the gene matches: 5.

V and J are TRBV7-2 and TRBJ2-3; D is uncertain. The V gene lost 1 base and the J gene lost 2 bases, with 7 bases spanning the gap. The CDR3 extends over 14 amino acids. The germline CDR1 and CDR2 sequences are SGHTA and FQGNSA. In nucleotides, the CDR3 is TGTGCCAGCAGCTTAGACTCATCCACAGATACGCAGTATTTT. It specifies CASSLDSSTDTQYF.

The V call is TRBV5-1, the J call TRBJ2-6; D is undetermined. The V gene lost 1 base and the J gene lost 4 bases, with 9 bases spanning the gap. The CDR3 extends over 15 amino acids. Germline CDR1 SGHRS, CDR2 YFSETQ. The CDR3 DNA sequence: TGCGCCAGCAGCTTGTCACGTGCGGGGGCCAACGTCCTGACTTTC. This encodes CASSLSRAGANVLTF.

This sequence joins TRBV7-9 and TRBJ2-2, with D perhaps matching TRBD1 (6 bases). With 2 bases removed from V and 4 bases from J, the gap between germline ends came to 11 bases. The CDR3 runs to 15 residues. Germline CDR1 is SEHNR and CDR2 is FQNEAQ (reference sequence). CDR3 residues: CASSLYDRTTGELFF. In nucleotides, the CDR3 is TGTGCCAGCAGCTTATACGACAGGACCACCGGGGAGCTGTTTTTT.

This chain uses TRBV27 with TRBJ1-1, with 7 bases fitting TRBD1. Losses at the gene ends were 5 bases for V and 5 bases for J; bases not matched to a gene: 5. This CDR3 spans 13 amino acids. The germline gives CDR1 MNHEY, CDR2 SMNVEV (reference sequence). Written as DNA, the CDR3 is TGTGCCAGCAGTACAGGGGCGGAGACTGAAGCTTTCTTT. Its protein product is CASSTGAETEAFF.

The J gene is TRBJ2-3, the V gene TRBV15; D uncertain. The V end was cut by 0 bases, the J end by 5 bases, with 3 bases between. The CDR3 is made up of 12 amino acids. Germline V CDR1 and CDR2: LNHNV, YYDKDF (reference sequence). The CDR3 here is CATSRDLDTQYF. CDR3 sequence (DNA): TGTGCCACCAGCAGAGATCTAGATACGCAGTATTTT.

The chain employs TRBV7-9 and TRBJ2-2; D possibly corresponds to TRBD2 (6 bases). The V gene lost 5 bases and the J gene lost 7 bases, with 29 bases spanning the gap. Germline V gives CDR1 SEHNR, CDR2 FQNEAQ (reference sequence). The length of the CDR3 is 19 residues. The CDR3 DNA reads as TGTGCCAGCAGCACGAAAAGACACCTAGTTTTGTCGGGGGACGGGGAGCTGTTTTTT. It is translated as CASSTKRHLVLSGDGELFF.

J is TRBJ1-3 and V is TRBV2; D perhaps matches TRBD1 (6 bases). The CDR3 totals 15 residues. Germline values: CDR1 SNHLY, CDR2 FYNNEI. Trimming removed 0 bases at V and 4 bases at J, with 10 bases between. The CDR3 DNA reads TGTGCCAGCAGTGAAGCGGGACAAGAAGGAAACACCATATATTTT. It yields the protein CASSEAGQEGNTIYF.

This sequence joins TRBV27 and TRBJ2-7; 8 bases match TRBD2. The CDR3 is 14 amino acids. CDR1 is MNHEY and CDR2 is SMNVEV in the germline V gene (reference sequence). The J segment lost 9 bases and the V segment lost 0 bases, leaving 7 bases of the junction unmatched. DNA of the CDR3: TGTGCCAGCAGTTTATCCCCGGGGGGGCCCAGGCAGTACTTC. Protein product: CASSLSPGGPRQYF.

CDR3 protein: CASSGQRQGYYTEAFF. CDR3 coding DNA: TGTGCCAGCAGTGGCCAAAGACAGGGATACTACACTGAAGCTTTCTTT. The chain couples TRBV6-1 to TRBJ1-1; 7 nucleotides align to TRBD1. V shed 4 bases, J shed 3 bases, and the junction held 11 bases outside the gene matches. CDR3 size: 16 residues. Germline CDR1 is MNHNS and CDR2 is SASEGT.

J is TRBJ2-7 and V is TRBV30; tentative D call: TRBD1 (5 bases). With 0 bases removed from V and 6 bases from J, the gap between germline ends came to 15 bases. This CDR3 has 14 residues. Per germline, CDR1 GTSNPN and CDR2 SVGIG (reference sequence). The CDR3 DNA is TGTGCCTGGAGTGTAGGGGCATTCGGCCGCGAGCAGTACTTC. As protein: CAWSVGAFGREQYF.

The chain is built from TRBV12-2 and TRBJ2-3; the table assigns TRBD2, which was not confirmed against the DNA. TRBV12-2 is given as a pseudogene. This CDR3 is built from 16 residues. DNA of the CDR3: TGTGCAAGTCGCTTAGAATCGGGTGCTAGCACAGATACGCAGTATTTT. This translates into CASRLESGASTDTQYF.

The chain carries TRBV7-8 and TRBJ2-7; 7 nucleotides agree with TRBD1. The germline CDR1 and CDR2 sequences are SGHVS and FQNEAQ. The CDR3 covers 15 residues. With 3 bases clipped from V and 4 bases from J, the junction kept 9 bases outside the gene matches. CDR3 amino acids: CASSFTGTENYEQYF. CDR3 sequence (DNA): TGTGCCAGCAGCTTCACCGGGACAGAAAATTACGAGCAGTACTTC.

As DNA, the CDR3 is TGTGCCAGCAACCGACAGGGGGCGCTTTCAGATACGCAGTATTTT. Protein sequence: CASNRQGALSDTQYF. The V call is TRBV11-2, the J call TRBJ2-3; TRBD1 matches 10 bases. The J segment lost 4 bases and the V segment lost 7 bases, leaving 8 bases of the junction unmatched. Germline V gene lookup returns CDR1 SGHAT and CDR2 FQNNGV. This CDR3 region has 15 residues.

The V and J genes are TRBV18 and TRBJ1-4; D not certain. The CDR3 length is 14 residues. Germline V lookup: CDR1 KGHSH, CDR2 LQKENI. V was pared by 2 bases and J by 4 bases, with 8 bases between. The CDR3 sequence is CASSPSVLNEKLFF. CDR3 nucleotide sequence: TGTGCCAGCTCACCATCGGTCCTTAATGAAAAACTGTTTTTT.

This clone is a singleton in its sample. In DNA, the CDR3 is TGTGCCAGCAGTGAAGACAGGGGCAATCAGCCCCAGCATTTT. It yields the protein CASSEDRGNQPQHF. V usage is TRBV2 and J usage is TRBJ1-5, with D possibly TRBD1 on 6 matching bases. The CDR3 loop spans 14 amino acids. Germline lookup yields CDR1 SNHLY and CDR2 FYNNEI. Trimming cost V 1 base and J 2 bases, with 6 bases left between them.

This chain links TRBV10-3 with TRBJ1-4, with D maybe TRBD1 (6 bases). V was pared by 4 bases and J by 8 bases, with 11 bases between. Germline CDR1 is ENHRY and CDR2 is SYGVKD. CDR3 length: 13 amino acids. The CDR3 sequence is CAISGGQGEKLFF. The CDR3 DNA is TGTGCCATCAGTGGGGGGCAGGGGGAAAAACTGTTTTTT.

This chain uses TRBV5-5 with TRBJ2-5, with D possibly matching TRBD2 (6 bases). Per the germline V gene, CDR1 is SGHKS and CDR2 is YYEKEE (reference sequence). The CDR3 extends over 16 amino acids. The V end was cut by 1 base, the J end by 4 bases, with 17 bases between. The chain's CDR3 is CASSLSGSLGGETQYF. The CDR3 DNA reads TGTGCCAGCAGCTTGTCCGGGAGTTTAGGCGGAGAGACCCAGTACTTC. The full variable domain, with the rest looked up from reference TRBV5-5 and TRBJ2-5, is DAGVTQSPTHLIKTRGQQVTLRCSPISGHKSVSWYQQVLGQGPQFIFQYYEKEERGRGNFPDRFSARQFPNYSSELNVNALLLGDSALYLCASSLSGSLGGETQYFGPGTRLLVL.

The chain is built from TRBV4-3 and TRBJ2-1; TRBD2 agrees at 8 bases. CDR1 LGHNA and CDR2 YSLEER come from the germline V gene. This CDR3 has 16 residues. The J segment lost 4 bases and the V segment lost 0 bases, leaving 5 bases of the junction unmatched. CDR3 bases: TGCGCCAGCAGCCAAGATGCGGGGGGCCCTTACAATGAGCAGTTCTTC. Encoded protein: CASSQDAGGPYNEQFF.

The CDR3 DNA is TGTGCCAGCAGCTTAGACAGGGTTGGCTATGGCTACACCTTC. Translated: CASSLDRVGYGYTF. This rearrangement joins TRBV11-2 to TRBJ1-2; D is possibly TRBD1 (5 bases). Trimming stripped 0 bases from V and 4 bases from J, with 9 bases between. The CDR3 sequence is 14 residues long. CDR1 and CDR2 (germline): SGHAT, FQNNGV.